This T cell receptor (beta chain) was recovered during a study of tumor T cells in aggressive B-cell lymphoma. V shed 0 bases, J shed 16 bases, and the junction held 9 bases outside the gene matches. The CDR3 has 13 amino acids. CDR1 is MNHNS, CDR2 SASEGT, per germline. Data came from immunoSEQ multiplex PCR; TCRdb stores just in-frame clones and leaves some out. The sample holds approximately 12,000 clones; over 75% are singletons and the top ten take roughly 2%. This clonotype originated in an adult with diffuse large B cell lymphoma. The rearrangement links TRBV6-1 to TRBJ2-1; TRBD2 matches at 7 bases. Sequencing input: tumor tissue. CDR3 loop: CASSEAGGNRCFF. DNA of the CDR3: TGTGCCAGCAGTGAAGCCGGGGGGAATCGGTGTTTCTTC.